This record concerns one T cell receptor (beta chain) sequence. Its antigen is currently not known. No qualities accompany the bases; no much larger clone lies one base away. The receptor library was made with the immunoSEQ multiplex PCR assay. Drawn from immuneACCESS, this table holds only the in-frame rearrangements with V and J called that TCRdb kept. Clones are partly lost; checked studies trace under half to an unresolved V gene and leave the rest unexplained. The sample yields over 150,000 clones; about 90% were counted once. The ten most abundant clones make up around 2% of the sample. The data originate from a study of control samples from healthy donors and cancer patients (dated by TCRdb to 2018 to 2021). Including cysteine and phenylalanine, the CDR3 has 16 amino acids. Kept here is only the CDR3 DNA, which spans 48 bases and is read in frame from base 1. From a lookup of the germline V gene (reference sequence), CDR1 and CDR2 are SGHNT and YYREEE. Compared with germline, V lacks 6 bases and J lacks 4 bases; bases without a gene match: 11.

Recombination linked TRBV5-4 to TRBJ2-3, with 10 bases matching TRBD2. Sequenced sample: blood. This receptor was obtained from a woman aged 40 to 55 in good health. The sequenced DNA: TGTGCCAGCACAATAGCGGGGGGCGGGAGGGCAGATACGCAGTATTTT. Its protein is CASTIAGGGRADTQYF.